The 7 T cell receptor beta chains given below trace back to one sample, sequenced in a study of long-term antiretroviral therapy in people with HIV. Running of the v3.0 immunoSEQ assay took place at survey level. Sequenced by immunoSEQ multiplex PCR; TCRdb stores in-frame clones only, minus some. The table includes 25,000 to 35,000 clones, 90% to 95% detected once. This material consisted of unsorted PBMCs, taken approximately 7.1 years after starting antiretroviral therapy. All receptors come from a man aged 45-60 years with HIV.

This sequence joins TRBV7-8 and TRBJ2-5; the D gene is possibly TRBD2 (7 bases). CDR3 length: 14 amino acids. Trimming pared 1 base from V and 3 bases from J, leaving 9 bases between. Germline CDR1 and CDR2: SGHVS and FQNEAQ. CDR3 coding DNA: TGTGCCAGCAGCTTAGAGGGGGGGAAAGAGACCCAGTACTTC. Translated, it gives CASSLEGGKETQYF.

The rearrangement links TRBV9 to TRBJ1-3; D is uncertain. The germline CDR1 and CDR2 sequences are SGDLS and YYNGEE. Trimming pared 6 bases from V and 4 bases from J, leaving 17 bases between. This CDR3 is built from 15 residues. This CDR3 reads CASNPSGSPGNTIYF. Here the CDR3 DNA reads TGTGCCAGCAACCCTTCGGGGAGTCCGGGAAACACCATATATTTT.

The chain carries TRBV21-1 and TRBJ2-5; the D call TRBD2 from the table was never checked on the DNA. TRBV21-1 is a recognized pseudogene. This CDR3 is built from 19 residues. CDR3 coding DNA: TGTGCCAGCAGCCGACGACTAGCGGGGAACCACATTATTGAAGAGACCCAGTACTTC. It specifies CASSRRLAGNHIIEETQYF.

The chain links TRBV30 to TRBJ2-7, with no clear D. The CDR3 extends over 12 amino acids. Germline values: CDR1 GTSNPN, CDR2 SVGIG (reference sequence). Trimming pared 3 bases from V and 2 bases from J, leaving 8 bases between. CDR3 sequence: CAWSLTPYEQYF. The DNA of the CDR3 is TGTGCCTGGAGCCTCACCCCCTACGAGCAGTACTTC.

V usage is TRBV6-1 and J usage is TRBJ2-7; 9 nucleotides line up with TRBD1. Trimming at V came to 3 bases and at J to 12 bases, leaving 6 bases not matched to a gene. The CDR3 covers 12 residues. Germline lookup yields CDR1 MNHNS and CDR2 SASEGT. As DNA, the CDR3 is TGTGCCAGCAGTGACCCCGGGACAGGGCGGTACTTC. Its protein product is CASSDPGTGRYF.

The V and J genes are TRBV2 and TRBJ2-7, with a tentative D call TRBD1 (6 bases). The germline CDR1 and CDR2 sequences are SNHLY and FYNNEI. The CDR3 runs 13 residues. V gave up 4 bases and J gave up 3 bases, with 10 bases separating them. The chain's CDR3 is CASSGQAIYEQYF. The CDR3 DNA reads as TGTGCCAGCAGTGGACAGGCGATCTACGAGCAGTACTTC. Complete variable domain (other parts from reference TRBV2 and TRBJ2-7): EPEVTQTPSHQVTQMGQEVILRCVPISNHLYFYWYRQILGQKVEFLVSFYNNEISEKSEIFDDQFSVERPDGSNFTLKIRSTKLEDSAMYFCASSGQAIYEQYFGPGTRLTVT.

CDR3 sequence reads: CASSSGLRSSYNEQFF. For the CDR3, the DNA is TGTGCCAGCAGCTCGGGCCTCAGGAGCTCCTACAATGAGCAGTTCTTC. The chain couples TRBV21-1 to TRBJ2-1. TRBV21-1 is deemed a pseudogene. This CDR3 is 16 amino acids long.